This T cell receptor beta chain is from a study of blood T cell repertoires in COVID-19. The repertoire was sequenced with immunoSEQ multiplex PCR; TCRdb's copy has only in-frame clones and lacks some. The table includes about 210,000 clones, 70% to 90% detected once. Patients in Seattle were enrolled during active infection, then followed longitudinally. This TCR was recovered from a man aged 45-65 years with COVID-19, enrolled during active disease. The sample comprised peripheral blood.

The CDR3 region is CASSPTSLSSYNEQFF. CDR3 DNA: TGTGCCAGCTCACCGACTAGCTTGAGCTCCTACAATGAGCAGTTCTTC. This chain links TRBV18 with TRBJ2-1; 7 bases fit TRBD2. This CDR3 comprises 16 residues. Germline CDR1 KGHSH, CDR2 LQKENI. V shed 3 bases and J 0 bases; nucleotides not matched to a gene: 5.